This T cell receptor (beta chain) was recovered during a study of blood T cell repertoires in COVID-19. Study summary: From the United States, Italy and Spain came samples of acute and convalescent COVID-19.

As handled by the study authors: Reference gene primer amplification yielded estimated nucleated cell counts. TCRdb's table, derived via immunoSEQ multiplex PCR, lists solely in-frame clones and lacks some. The V and J calls and clone size come from that table; D and trimming were worked out from the DNA. The sample lists 95,000 to 150,000 clones, 70% to 90% seen once, with about 4.7% in the top ten. Germline loops: CDR1 MNHEY, CDR2 SVGEGT. The CDR3 is 15 residues long. The V and J ends lost 2 bases and 6 bases respectively, with 16 bases between them. The J gene is TRBJ1-1, the V gene TRBV6-2 or TRBV6-3; the D gene is possibly TRBD1 (5 bases). Sequenced: peripheral blood. The TCR was taken from a man in his forties with acute or convalescent COVID-19. The CDR3 DNA follows: TGTGCCAGCAGTTACGAAATGGGGGGTAGGGCTGAAGCTTTCTTT. Its protein product is CASSYEMGGRAEAFF.